What follows are 20 T cell receptor beta chains derived from one specimen sequenced in a study of blood T cell repertoires in COVID-19 (TCRdb year 2020). Library creation used the immunoSEQ multiplex PCR assay. This immuneACCESS table, as held by TCRdb, lists in-frame sequences with V and J called but not all clones. Of the missing ones, under half trace to an unresolved V gene in checked studies; the others have no known cause. The sample data list approximately 500,000 clones, and approximately 87% of these were observed just once. The leading ten clones occupy approximately 2% of the sample. Material for sequencing was PBMCs or T cells enriched from blood (not recorded which). The receptors originated from a woman between 40 and 55 years old who had recovered from COVID-19.

This chain uses TRBV12-3 or TRBV12-4 with TRBJ1-1, with D possibly being TRBD1 (5 bases). The CDR3 length is 12 residues. V was trimmed by 5 bases and J by 5 bases, leaving 9 bases between them. In DNA, the CDR3 is TGTGCCAGCAGTGGGGGAGGAACTGAAGCTTTCTTT. This codes for CASSGGGTEAFF.

The chain links TRBV18 to TRBJ2-5; D remains ambiguous. The ends were cut back, 1 base at V and 5 bases at J, with 11 bases in the middle. This CDR3 has 14 amino acids. Germline V gene lookup returns CDR1 KGHSH and CDR2 LQKENI. In nucleotides, the CDR3 is TGTGCCAGCTCACCACGGAGCAACGGGGAGACCCAGTACTTC. It yields the protein CASSPRSNGETQYF.

The J gene is TRBJ2-1, the V gene TRBV5-4, with D perhaps TRBD2 (5 bases). CDR3 length: 15 residues. Germline lookup yields CDR1 SGHNT and CDR2 YYREEE (reference sequence). The V end was cut by 0 bases, the J end by 6 bases, with 13 bases between. The CDR3 sequence is CASSLVAGGFNEQFF. The DNA for the CDR3 is TGTGCCAGCAGCTTGGTCGCGGGCGGCTTCAATGAGCAGTTCTTC.

The chain couples TRBV28 to TRBJ2-1, with D perhaps matching TRBD2 (5 bases). Germline V gives CDR1 MDHEN, CDR2 SYDVKM. V was cut by 7 bases and J by 0 bases, with 10 bases left in between. The CDR3 sequence is 14 residues long. As DNA, the CDR3 is TGTGCCAGCACTATGGGGAGCTCCTACAATGAGCAGTTCTTC. Amino acids: CASTMGSSYNEQFF.

The chain carries TRBV4-3 and TRBJ1-1, with TRBD1 matching 7 bases. Germline loops: CDR1 LGHNA, CDR2 YSLEER. V shed 4 bases, J shed 4 bases, and the junction held 6 bases outside the gene matches. The CDR3 length is 14 residues. This CDR3 reads CASSLAGTATEAFF. CDR3 DNA sequence: TGCGCCAGCAGCCTTGCCGGGACAGCCACTGAAGCTTTCTTT.

V usage is TRBV6-2 or TRBV6-3 and J usage is TRBJ1-3, with D perhaps TRBD1 (6 bases). V dropped 6 bases and J dropped 0 bases, with 21 bases sitting between them. CDR3 length: 18 residues. Germline lookup yields CDR1 MNHEY and CDR2 SVGEGT. The CDR3 coding sequence is TGTGCCAGCAGCTCCCTACGACAGGCTTTGGACTCTGGAAACACCATATATTTT. It specifies CASSSLRQALDSGNTIYF.

The chain carries TRBV6-2 or TRBV6-3 and TRBJ1-5, with D maybe TRBD1 (5 bases). There are 15 residues in the CDR3. The V end was cut by 4 bases, the J end by 3 bases, with 13 bases between. CDR1 is MNHEY and CDR2 is SVGEGT in the germline V gene. The CDR3, as DNA: TGTGCCAGCAGTTGGGGCATCACAGACAATCAGCCCCAGCATTTT. Translated, it gives CASSWGITDNQPQHF.

The gene calls are TRBV13 and TRBJ2-1; 9 bases are shared with TRBD1. Germline assignment: CDR1 PRHDT and CDR2 FYEKMQ (reference sequence). This CDR3 is 15 amino acids long. V was pared by 1 base and J by 7 bases, with 5 bases of the junction left unmatched. CDR3 sequence reads: CASSLEGQGFNEQFF. The CDR3 bases are TGTGCCAGCAGCTTAGAGGGACAGGGTTTTAATGAGCAGTTCTTC.

V is TRBV7-2 and J is TRBJ2-1; the match to TRBD2 covers 11 bases. The CDR3 extends over 17 amino acids. The germline CDR1 and CDR2 sequences are SGHTA and FQGNSA. J gave up 8 bases and V 5 bases, and 14 bases lay outside the gene matches. CDR3 sequence (DNA): TGTGCCAGCAGCCCGTCAACTAGCGGGAGTTCGGGGGATGAGCAGTTCTTC. Protein product: CASSPSTSGSSGDEQFF.

The chain carries TRBV6-7 and TRBJ1-5, with D tentatively TRBD1 (5 bases). TRBV6-7 is classed as an ORF, of uncertain function. V was clipped by 0 bases and J by 0 bases, with 9 bases between them. This CDR3 is 16 amino acids long. CDR3 in DNA: TGTGCCAGCAGTTACTCGGGCAGGGTTAGCAATCAGCCCCAGCATTTT. Residues: CASSYSGRVSNQPQHF.

The chain recombines TRBV4-1 with TRBJ1-1; D remains ambiguous. Germline V CDR1 and CDR2: MGHRA, YSYEKL. The CDR3 contains 16 residues. With 3 bases removed from V and 3 bases from J, the gap between germline ends came to 17 bases. The CDR3 DNA follows: TGCGCCAGCAGCCACCCATGGCGGGGAAGCCACACTGAAGCTTTCTTT. This sequence encodes CASSHPWRGSHTEAFF.

V usage is TRBV29-1 and J usage is TRBJ2-3; 9 nucleotides match TRBD1. In germline, CDR1 is SQVTM, CDR2 ANQGSEA. V lost 7 bases, J lost 6 bases, and 11 bases stayed unmatched. This CDR3 region has 14 residues. CDR3 region: CSAGTGSPLDTQYF. CDR3 in DNA: TGCAGCGCGGGGACAGGGAGCCCCCTCGATACGCAGTATTTT.

The CDR3 loop reads CASSKGLPRSEQFF. The CDR3 region has the DNA TGTGCCAGTAGTAAAGGACTACCCCGGAGTGAGCAGTTCTTC. The chain is built from TRBV19 and TRBJ2-1; possible D gene TRBD2, 6 bases. V was cut by 4 bases and J by 9 bases, with 16 bases left in between. CDR3 length: 14 amino acids. Germline CDR1 reads LNHDA; CDR2 reads SQIVND (reference sequence).

The J gene is TRBJ2-1, the V gene TRBV29-1; D possibly corresponds to TRBD2 (7 bases). The CDR3 totals 16 residues. V lost 0 bases, J lost 0 bases, and 12 bases lay in between. Germline V lookup: CDR1 SQVTM, CDR2 ANQGSEA. CDR3 bases: TGCAGCGTTGAAGAGGGAGGGGGAGGCTCCTACAATGAGCAGTTCTTC. Its protein product is CSVEEGGGGSYNEQFF.

This rearrangement joins TRBV6-6 to TRBJ1-4; TRBD1 is a possible D gene (6 bases). Trimming cost V 0 bases and J 4 bases, with 9 bases left between them. Germline CDR1 and CDR2: MNHNY and SVGAGI (reference sequence). This CDR3 region has 15 residues. The DNA for the CDR3 is TGTGCCAGCAGTTACTCGGCAGGGGTTAATGAAAAACTGTTTTTT. Translating gives CASSYSAGVNEKLFF.

J is TRBJ2-6 and V is TRBV2; tentative D call: TRBD1 (5 bases). Between the trimmed V and J ends, which lost 1 base and 2 bases, there was a span of 12 bases. The V gene's germline CDR1 is SNHLY and CDR2 FYNNEI. This CDR3 is built from 17 residues. CDR3 DNA: TGTGCCAGCAGTGAAGGGGTTTGGGGCCCTGGGGCCAACGTCCTGACTTTC. The encoded protein is CASSEGVWGPGANVLTF.

This clone was detected once. The chain uses TRBV19 and TRBJ1-5, with unresolved D. The CDR3 spans 14 residues. The V gene's germline CDR1 is LNHDA and CDR2 SQIVND (reference sequence). Trimming cost V 3 bases and J 7 bases, with 13 bases left between them. The CDR3 DNA follows: TGTGCCAGTAGTATCGCGGGGTTCAGGCAGCCCCAGCATTTT. Translation gives CASSIAGFRQPQHF.

The rearrangement links TRBV27 to TRBJ2-2; D possibly corresponds to TRBD2 (6 bases). CDR3 length: 15 residues. The germline gives CDR1 MNHEY, CDR2 SMNVEV (reference sequence). V dropped 4 bases and J dropped 5 bases, with 14 bases sitting between them. The CDR3 here is CASSSLTSGTGELFF. CDR3 DNA sequence: TGTGCCAGCAGTTCCCTGACTAGTGGGACCGGGGAGCTGTTTTTT.

This chain joins TRBV19 and TRBJ2-1, with TRBD2 matching 14 bases. V was clipped by 5 bases and J by 9 bases; unmatched bases: 6. The CDR3 consists of 15 residues. From germline, CDR1 is LNHDA and CDR2 SQIVND (reference sequence). The CDR3 nucleotides read TGTGCCAGTAGTGCGGGACTAGCGGGAGTTATTGAGCAGTTCTTC. It specifies CASSAGLAGVIEQFF. Full variable domain (missing parts from reference TRBV19 and TRBJ2-1): DGGITQSPKYLFRKEGQNVTLSCEQNLNHDAMYWYRQDPGQGLRLIYYSQIVNDFQKGDIAEGYSVSREKKESFPLTVTSAQKNPTAFYLCASSAGLAGVIEQFFGPGTRLTVL.

The gene calls are TRBV18 and TRBJ1-2, with 7 positions matching TRBD1. This CDR3 is 16 amino acids long. Losses at the gene ends were 2 bases for V and 7 bases for J; bases not matched to a gene: 13. In germline, CDR1 is KGHSH, CDR2 LQKENI. CDR3 residues: CASSPETGYGVGGYTF. The CDR3 nucleotides read TGTGCCAGCTCACCAGAGACAGGGTACGGGGTCGGTGGCTACACCTTC.